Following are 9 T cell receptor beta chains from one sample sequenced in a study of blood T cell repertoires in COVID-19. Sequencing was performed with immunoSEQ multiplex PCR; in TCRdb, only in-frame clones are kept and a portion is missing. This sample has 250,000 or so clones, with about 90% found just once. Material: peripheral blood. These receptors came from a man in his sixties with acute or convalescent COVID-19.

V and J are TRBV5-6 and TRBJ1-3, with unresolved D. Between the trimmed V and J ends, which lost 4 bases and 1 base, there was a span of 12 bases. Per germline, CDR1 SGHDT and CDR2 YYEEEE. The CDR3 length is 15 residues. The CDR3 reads CASSRRRISGNTIYF. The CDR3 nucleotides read TGTGCCAGCAGCCGCCGGCGGATTTCTGGAAACACCATATATTTT.

CDR3 residues: CASSPPGGVYEQYF. The CDR3 coding sequence is TGTGCCAGCAGTCCCCCGGGAGGTGTTTACGAGCAGTACTTC. The chain links TRBV6-2 or TRBV6-3 to TRBJ2-7, with TRBD2 matching over 7 bases. In germline, CDR1 is MNHEY, CDR2 SVGEGT. This CDR3 has 14 residues. Trimming at V came to 5 bases and at J to 4 bases, leaving 8 bases not matched to a gene.

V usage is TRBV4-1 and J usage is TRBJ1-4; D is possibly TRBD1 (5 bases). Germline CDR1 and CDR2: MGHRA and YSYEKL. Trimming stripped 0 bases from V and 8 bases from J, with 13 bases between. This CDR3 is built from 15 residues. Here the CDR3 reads CASSQEGQGREKLFF. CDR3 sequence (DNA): TGCGCCAGCAGCCAAGAAGGGCAGGGCCGGGAAAAACTGTTTTTT.

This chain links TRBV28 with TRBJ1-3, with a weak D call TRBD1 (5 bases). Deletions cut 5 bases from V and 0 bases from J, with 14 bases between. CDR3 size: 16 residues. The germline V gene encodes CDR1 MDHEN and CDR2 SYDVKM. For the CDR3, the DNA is TGTGCCAGCAGTGCCTCCAGGGCTTACTCTGGAAACACCATATATTTT. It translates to CASSASRAYSGNTIYF.

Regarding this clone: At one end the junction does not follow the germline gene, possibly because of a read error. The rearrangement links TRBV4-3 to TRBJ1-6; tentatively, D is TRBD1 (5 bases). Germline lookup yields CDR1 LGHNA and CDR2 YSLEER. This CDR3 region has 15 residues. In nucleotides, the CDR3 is TGCGCCAGCAACCAAGTAAGGGGTTGGGATTCACCCCTCCACTTT. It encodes CASNQVRGWDSPLHF.

CDR3 in DNA: TGTGCCAGCAGCACGGACAGGGCTGGGGGGTCCCAGCATTTT. It specifies CASSTDRAGGSQHF. The chain has TRBV11-2 and TRBJ1-5, with 8 bases identical to TRBD1. This CDR3 has 14 residues. After removal of 5 bases from V and 11 bases from J, the junction contained 11 bases not matched to a gene. In germline, CDR1 is SGHAT, CDR2 FQNNGV.

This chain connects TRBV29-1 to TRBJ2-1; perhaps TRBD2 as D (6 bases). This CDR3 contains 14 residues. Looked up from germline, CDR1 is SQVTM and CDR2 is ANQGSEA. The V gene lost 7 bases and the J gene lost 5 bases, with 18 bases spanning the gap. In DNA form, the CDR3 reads TGCAGCGCCGCCCCGGGGGATAGGGACAATGAGCAGTTCTTC. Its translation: CSAAPGDRDNEQFF.

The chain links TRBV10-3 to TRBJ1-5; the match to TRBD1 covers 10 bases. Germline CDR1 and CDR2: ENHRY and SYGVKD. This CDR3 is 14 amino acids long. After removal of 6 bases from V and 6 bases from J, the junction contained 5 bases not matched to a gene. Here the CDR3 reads CAIRGTGEGQPQHF. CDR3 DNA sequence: TGTGCCATCAGGGGGACAGGGGAGGGTCAGCCCCAGCATTTT.

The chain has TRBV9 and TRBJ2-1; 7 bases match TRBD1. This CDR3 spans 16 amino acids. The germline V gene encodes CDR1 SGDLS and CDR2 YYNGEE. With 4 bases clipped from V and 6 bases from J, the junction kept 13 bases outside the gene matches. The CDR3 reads CASSFLRDSWRNEQFF. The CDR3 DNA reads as TGTGCCAGCAGCTTTCTTCGGGACAGCTGGCGCAATGAGCAGTTCTTC.